Listed below are T cell receptor beta chains from one sample, sequenced in a study of blood T cell repertoires in COVID-19. Here immunoSEQ multiplex PCR was the method, and the copy in TCRdb shows in-frame clones only, minus some. The sample consists of fewer than 350,000 clones, 89% of them appearing once. Sequences were obtained from PBMCs or T cells enriched from blood (not recorded which). All receptors derive from a man in his fifties or sixties who had recovered from COVID-19. Both conserved end residues are part of each CDR3. A D gene is named only where the DNA matches it firmly. Clone size is shown for a subset of rows, as once, few, many or a class of expanded clone.

J	D	V	size	CDR3	DNA
TRBJ2-7	TRBD1	TRBV7-9	.	CAGGQGYEQYF	TGTGCCGGGGGACAGGGCTACGAGCAGTACTTC
TRBJ2-2	.	TRBV7-3	.	CASSQTHRAGELFF	TGTGCCAGCAGCCAAACCCACCGGGCCGGGGAGCTGTTTTTT
TRBJ2-5	.	TRBV7-9	few	CASSSYQETQYF	TGTGCCAGCAGCTCGTACCAAGAGACCCAGTACTTC
TRBJ2-1	TRBD2	TRBV5-6	once	CASSLTSGRNNEQFF	TGTGCCAGCAGCCTAACTAGCGGGAGGAACAATGAGCAGTTCTTC
TRBJ2-2	.	TRBV7-9	.	CASSPLTGYNGELFF	TGTGCCAGCAGCCCCCTTACAGGATATAACGGGGAGCTGTTTTTT
TRBJ2-1	.	TRBV13	.	CASSPGESGNEQFF	TGTGCCAGCAGCCCGGGAGAGAGCGGGAATGAGCAGTTCTTC
TRBJ2-1	TRBD2	TRBV27	once	CASSLRGRAGIDEQFF	TGTGCCAGCAGTTTGCGCGGGAGGGCAGGGATCGATGAGCAGTTCTTC
TRBJ1-3	.	TRBV6-1	.	CASSEQVPQLSGNTIYF	TGTGCCAGCAGTGAACAGGTACCACAGCTAAGTGGAAACACCATATATTTT
TRBJ2-1	.	TRBV3-1/TRBV3-2	.	CASSRSSMSSEFF	TGTGCCAGCAGCCGTTCTAGTATGAGCAGTGAGTTCTTC
TRBJ2-3	.	TRBV7-3	.	CASSSRSWGPTDTQYF	TGTGCCAGCAGCTCCAGGTCTTGGGGCCCGACAGATACGCAGTATTTT
TRBJ2-2	.	TRBV24-1	.	CATSDFLGTNTGELFF	TGTGCCACCAGTGATTTCTTGGGGACTAACACCGGGGAGCTGTTTTTT
TRBJ2-5	.	TRBV28	.	CASNTGKETQYF	TGTGCCAGCAATACAGGGAAGGAGACCCAGTACTTC
TRBJ1-2	TRBD1	TRBV12-3/TRBV12-4	.	CASSLNEGAGYTF	TGTGCCAGCAGTTTGAATGAGGGGGCCGGCTACACCTTC
TRBJ1-2	.	TRBV10-2	.	CASTTGNGGYTF	TGCGCCAGCACTACAGGCAACGGCGGCTACACCTTC
TRBJ2-2	TRBD2	TRBV3-1/TRBV3-2	.	CASSQGGTSVNTGELFF	TGTGCCAGCAGCCAGGGCGGGACTAGCGTTAACACCGGGGAGCTGTTTTTT
TRBJ2-2	.	TRBV19	once	CASSISGNFGELFF	TGTGCCAGTAGTATAAGTGGCAATTTCGGGGAGCTGTTTTTT
TRBJ1-2	TRBD1	TRBV7-2	few	CASSHGTGRGYTF	TGTGCCAGCAGCCACGGGACAGGGAGAGGCTACACCTTC
TRBJ1-5	TRBD1	TRBV19	.	CASRQPGQGNQPQHF	TGTGCCAGTAGGCAACCGGGACAGGGGAATCAGCCCCAGCATTTT
TRBJ1-2	TRBD1	TRBV7-9	.	CASSLGQGAFGYTF	TGTGCCAGCAGCCTCGGACAGGGGGCTTTTGGCTACACCTTC
TRBJ2-3	TRBD2	TRBV7-9	.	CASSPGGTSRTDTQYF	TGTGCCAGCAGCCCGGGGGGGACTAGCCGCACAGATACGCAGTATTTT
TRBJ2-2	.	TRBV5-1	.	CASSYGQLNTGELFF	TGCGCCAGCAGCTACGGACAGTTGAACACCGGGGAGCTGTTTTTT
TRBJ1-5	.	TRBV3-1/TRBV3-2	.	CASSQGGGQPQHF	TGTGCCAGCAGCCAAGGGGGGGGGCAGCCCCAGCATTTT
TRBJ1-5	.	TRBV27	.	CASSLSGYSNQPQHF	TGTGCCAGCAGTTTATCGGGCTATAGCAATCAGCCCCAGCATTTT
TRBJ1-1	.	TRBV19	.	CASTDAGDSYDTEAFF	TGTGCCAGTACCGACGCCGGCGACAGCTATGACACTGAAGCTTTCTTT
TRBJ2-2	.	TRBV24-1	.	CATRPREYTGELFF	TGTGCCACCAGGCCCAGGGAATACACCGGGGAGCTGTTTTTT
TRBJ2-7	.	TRBV11-2	once	CASSRKGGSYEQYF	TGTGCCAGCAGCAGAAAGGGAGGAAGCTACGAGCAGTACTTC
TRBJ2-3	.	TRBV7-9	.	CASSLGDGTRSDTQYF	TGTGCCAGCAGCTTAGGGGACGGGACTCGCTCAGATACGCAGTATTTT
TRBJ2-1	TRBD1	TRBV6-2/TRBV6-3	once	CASSYGQGVEQFF	TGTGCCAGCAGTTACGGACAGGGAGTTGAGCAGTTCTTC
TRBJ2-1	.	TRBV6-1	few	CASSEGVNYNEQFF	TGTGCCAGCAGTGAAGGTGTTAACTACAATGAGCAGTTCTTC
TRBJ1-1	TRBD1	TRBV4-3	few	CASSQGLNRGQEAFF	TGCGCCAGCAGCCAAGGCCTAAACAGGGGACAAGAAGCTTTCTTT
TRBJ2-2	.	TRBV7-9	.	CASSPPGQGNTGELFF	TGTGCCAGCAGCCCGCCGGGACAAGGCAACACCGGGGAGCTGTTTTTT
TRBJ2-1	TRBD2	TRBV4-3	.	CASSQLAGTYNEQFF	TGCGCCAGCAGCCAACTAGCGGGAACATACAATGAGCAGTTCTTC
TRBJ2-2	.	TRBV7-3	once	CASSLTTGTSTGELFF	TGTGCCAGCAGCTTAACGACCGGGACATCCACCGGGGAGCTGTTTTTT
TRBJ2-2	.	TRBV18	.	CASSPLGLPNTGELFF	TGTGCCAGCTCACCGCTAGGACTACCGAACACCGGGGAGCTGTTTTTT
TRBJ2-1	TRBD2	TRBV5-4	.	CASSWTSGRGNEQFF	TGTGCCAGCAGCTGGACTAGCGGGAGGGGCAATGAGCAGTTCTTC
TRBJ2-1	.	TRBV11-3	.	CASSLPRGNEQFF	TGTGCCAGCAGCCTACCTAGGGGGAATGAGCAGTTCTTC
TRBJ2-7	TRBD1	TRBV4-2	.	CASSQADRAGIPYEQYF	TGTGCCAGCAGCCAAGCGGACAGGGCGGGTATTCCCTACGAGCAGTACTTC
TRBJ2-1	.	TRBV5-5	.	CASRAGTSGNEQFF	TGTGCCAGCAGGGCCGGGACTTCTGGCAATGAGCAGTTCTTC
TRBJ2-2	.	TRBV6-5	.	CASSFLAEGSTGELFF	TGTGCCAGCAGTTTTTTAGCGGAAGGCAGCACCGGGGAGCTGTTTTTT
TRBJ2-7	TRBD2	TRBV28	.	CASCLSTSGTYEQYF	TGTGCCAGCTGCCTCAGCACTAGCGGTACCTACGAGCAGTACTTC
TRBJ2-7	.	TRBV5-1	.	CASSLWTGTASYEQYF	TGCGCCAGCAGCTTGTGGACGGGAACGGCCTCCTACGAGCAGTACTTC
TRBJ2-2	TRBD1	TRBV7-9	.	CASTAGGDSTGELFF	TGTGCCAGCACCGCAGGGGGAGATAGCACCGGGGAGCTGTTTTTT
TRBJ1-3	TRBD1	TRBV5-4	.	CASSTQQGARGGNTIYF	TGTGCCAGCAGCACCCAACAGGGGGCGCGGGGAGGAAACACCATATATTTT
TRBJ1-5	TRBD1	TRBV19	.	CASSMDRDRRNQPQHF	TGTGCCAGTAGTATGGATCGGGACAGGCGCAATCAGCCCCAGCATTTT
TRBJ2-5	.	TRBV20-1	.	CSATVGETQYF	TGCAGTGCTACCGTGGGCGAGACCCAGTACTTC
TRBJ2-3	.	TRBV9	.	CASSPGHSSTDTQYF	TGTGCCAGCAGCCCGGGACACTCTTCCACAGATACGCAGTATTTT
TRBJ2-3	TRBD2	TRBV9	.	CASSVGLAGGGTDTQYF	TGTGCCAGCAGCGTAGGTCTAGCGGGAGGGGGCACAGATACGCAGTATTTT
TRBJ2-5	.	TRBV24-1	.	CATSEEKETQYF	TGTGCCACCAGTGAGGAGAAAGAGACCCAGTACTTC
TRBJ2-7	.	TRBV10-3	.	CAISESRSSYEQYF	TGTGCCATCAGTGAGTCCCGGAGCTCCTACGAGCAGTACTTC
TRBJ2-7	TRBD1	TRBV3-1/TRBV3-2	.	CASSQEDRSPYEQYF	TGTGCCAGCAGCCAAGAGGACAGGAGCCCCTACGAGCAGTACTTC
TRBJ2-7	.	TRBV28	once	CASSTDGYEQYF	TGTGCCAGCAGTACCGACGGGTACGAGCAGTACTTC
TRBJ2-1	.	TRBV19	.	CASKDIPSYNEQFF	TGTGCCAGTAAGGACATTCCCTCCTACAATGAGCAGTTCTTC
TRBJ2-5	TRBD1	TRBV30	.	CAWSYTGVQETQYF	TGTGCCTGGAGTTATACAGGGGTACAAGAGACCCAGTACTTC
TRBJ2-5	.	TRBV29-1	.	CSAFSGAETQYF	TGCAGCGCCTTCTCCGGTGCAGAGACCCAGTACTTC
TRBJ2-7	.	TRBV5-1	.	CASSLNNPSSYEQYF	TGCGCCAGCAGCTTGAACAATCCATCCTCCTACGAGCAGTACTTC
TRBJ1-2	TRBD1	TRBV5-4	few	CASSLATGANYGYTF	TGTGCCAGCAGCTTGGCCACAGGGGCAAACTATGGCTACACCTTC
TRBJ1-2	.	TRBV4-1	.	CASSQVYGQTRYGYTF	TGCGCCAGCAGCCAAGTCTATGGACAGACCCGCTATGGCTACACCTTC
TRBJ2-7	TRBD1	TRBV3-1/TRBV3-2	.	CATSPGQGPYEQYF	TGTGCCACCTCTCCGGGACAGGGCCCATACGAGCAGTACTTC
TRBJ2-2	TRBD1	TRBV27	few	CASTSTRGRVGELFF	TGTGCCAGCACATCTACCAGGGGGCGAGTCGGGGAGCTGTTTTTT
TRBJ1-1	TRBD1	TRBV2	.	CASSQQTGAVSEAFF	TGTGCCAGCAGCCAACAGACAGGGGCAGTCTCTGAAGCTTTCTTT